One and the same sample provided the 12 T cell receptor beta chains below, sequenced in a study of cytomegalovirus exposure and HLA in healthy donors. Primers for the PCR totalled 60 Vbeta and 13 Jbeta. Clones were read by immunoSEQ multiplex PCR, and TCRdb kept only the in-frame ones, dropping some. The table has about 220,000 clones, 76% seen once; the top ten hold 0.63%. Sequencing was carried out using PBMCs. All receptors derive from a man between 18 and 35 years old in good health and CMV-seronegative.

V and J are TRBV19 and TRBJ2-1; 10 nucleotides align to TRBD2. From germline, CDR1 is LNHDA and CDR2 SQIVND (reference sequence). There are 17 residues in the CDR3. J was trimmed by 0 bases and V by 1 base; bases with no gene match: 3. The CDR3 sequence is CASSIVRTSGSYNEQFF. The CDR3 region has the DNA TGTGCCAGTAGTATAGTTCGGACTAGCGGCTCCTACAATGAGCAGTTCTTC.

The rearrangement uses TRBV5-1 and TRBJ2-1; TRBD2 aligns across 8 bases. Germline CDR1 reads SGHRS; CDR2 reads YFSETQ. Trimming cost V 7 bases and J 7 bases; bases outside gene matches: 4. The length of the CDR3 is 12 residues. CDR3 in DNA: TGCGCCAGCGGGACTAGTGAGAATGAGCAGTTCTTC. Translated: CASGTSENEQFF.

The DNA of the CDR3 is TGTGCCAGTAGTTGGGCCCTCGATGGCTACACCTTC. Protein product: CASSWALDGYTF. The V call is TRBV19, the J call TRBJ1-2; unclear D gene. Germline V gives CDR1 LNHDA, CDR2 SQIVND (reference sequence). V gave up 5 bases and J gave up 6 bases, with 10 bases separating them. This CDR3 region has 12 residues.

DNA for the CDR3: TGCAGCGTTGATGGCCAGGGGGCTAGGGACGAGCAGTACTTC. It encodes CSVDGQGARDEQYF. The V gene is TRBV29-1, the J gene TRBJ2-7, with 8 bases lining up with TRBD1. The CDR3 is 14 residues long. The V and J ends lost 3 bases and 5 bases, in that order; junction bases with no gene match: 9. The germline CDR1 and CDR2 sequences are SQVTM and ANQGSEA.

V gene TRBV29-1 combines with J gene TRBJ1-2, with D possibly TRBD1 on 6 matching bases. The CDR3 covers 15 residues. V lost 5 bases and J 2 bases, leaving 18 bases between the germline ends. The germline V gene encodes CDR1 SQVTM and CDR2 ANQGSEA. CDR3 nucleotides: TGCAGCGTTTGGGTACCAGGGGCCGACAACTATGGCTACACCTTC. This codes for CSVWVPGADNYGYTF. The full variable domain, in which reference TRBV29-1 and TRBJ1-2 provide the parts outside the CDR3, is SAVISQKPSRDICQRGTSLTIQCQVDSQVTMMFWYRQQPGQSLTLIATANQGSEATYESGFVIDKFPISRPNLTFSTLTVSNMSPEDSSIYLCSVWVPGADNYGYTFGSGTRLTVV.

This sequence joins TRBV29-1 and TRBJ2-1, with D perhaps TRBD1 (7 bases). The germline CDR1 and CDR2 sequences are SQVTM and ANQGSEA. The CDR3 has 13 amino acids. The ends were cut back, 7 bases at V and 6 bases at J, with 16 bases in the middle. The CDR3 nucleotides are TGCAGCGCACAGGGGTACGGGGGCAATGAGCAGTTCTTC. Its translation: CSAQGYGGNEQFF.

The chain couples TRBV19 to TRBJ2-1, with TRBD2 identical over 8 bases. Trimming cost V 6 bases and J 2 bases; bases outside gene matches: 6. The CDR3 has 15 residues. Germline V lookup: CDR1 LNHDA, CDR2 SQIVND (reference sequence). The CDR3 DNA sequence: TGTGCCAGTAGCTATATACTAGCGGCCTACAATGAGCAGTTCTTC. Its translation: CASSYILAAYNEQFF.

This clone appeared a single time. The chain recombines TRBV21-1 with TRBJ2-5; the D segment call TRBD2 is taken from the table without a DNA check. TRBV21-1 corresponds to a pseudogene. CDR3 length equals 15 residues. CDR3 amino acids: CASSTDPGEQETQYF. CDR3 bases: TGTGCCAGCAGCACTGACCCCGGGGAGCAAGAGACCCAGTACTTC.

The V gene is TRBV6-1, the J gene TRBJ2-7; D is unresolved. V gave up 4 bases and J gave up 3 bases, with 13 bases separating them. The CDR3 has 14 amino acids. The germline CDR1 and CDR2 sequences are MNHNS and SASEGT. The chain's CDR3 is CASSVQNNLYEQYF. In DNA, the CDR3 is TGTGCCAGCAGTGTACAAAACAATCTCTACGAGCAGTACTTC.

This sequence joins TRBV6-4 and TRBJ1-1; D gene unclear. Germline V gene data show CDR1 as MRHNA and CDR2 as SNTAGT. The CDR3 runs to 13 residues. V lost 4 bases and J 0 bases, leaving 6 bases between the germline ends. The CDR3, as DNA: TGTGCCAGCAGTGTACGGGTGAACACTGAAGCTTTCTTT. Translating gives CASSVRVNTEAFF.

This clone has a handful of counts. The chain employs TRBV6-6 and TRBJ2-1, with D unclear. Germline-derived CDR1 and CDR2 are MNHNY and SVGAGI (reference sequence). This CDR3 is 11 amino acids long. V lost 6 bases to trimming and J lost 4 bases, with 4 bases between them. In nucleotides, the CDR3 is TGTGCCAGCAGCCCTTACAATGAGCAGTTCTTC. Its protein product is CASSPYNEQFF.

This rearrangement joins TRBV5-6 to TRBJ2-7; D unclear. Germline values: CDR1 SGHDT, CDR2 YYEEEE. Trimming pared 3 bases from V and 2 bases from J, leaving 15 bases between. The CDR3 spans 15 residues. CDR3 sequence: CASSSTRARTYEQYF. Written as DNA, the CDR3 is TGTGCCAGCAGCTCGACTCGCGCCCGAACCTACGAGCAGTACTTC.